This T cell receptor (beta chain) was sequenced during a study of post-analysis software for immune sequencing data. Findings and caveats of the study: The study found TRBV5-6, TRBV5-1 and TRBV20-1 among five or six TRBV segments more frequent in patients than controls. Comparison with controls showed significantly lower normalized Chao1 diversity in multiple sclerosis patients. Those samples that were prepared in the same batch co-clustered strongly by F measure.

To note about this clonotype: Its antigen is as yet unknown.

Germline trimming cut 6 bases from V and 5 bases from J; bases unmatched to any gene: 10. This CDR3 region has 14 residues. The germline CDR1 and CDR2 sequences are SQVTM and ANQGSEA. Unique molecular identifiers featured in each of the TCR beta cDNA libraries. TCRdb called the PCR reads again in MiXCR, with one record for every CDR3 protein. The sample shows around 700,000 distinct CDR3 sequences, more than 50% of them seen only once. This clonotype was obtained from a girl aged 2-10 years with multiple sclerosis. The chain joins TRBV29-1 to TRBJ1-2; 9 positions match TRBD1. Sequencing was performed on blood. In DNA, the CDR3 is TGCAGCGTGATCATGGACAGGGGCCGATATGGCTACACCTTC. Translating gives CSVIMDRGRYGYTF.